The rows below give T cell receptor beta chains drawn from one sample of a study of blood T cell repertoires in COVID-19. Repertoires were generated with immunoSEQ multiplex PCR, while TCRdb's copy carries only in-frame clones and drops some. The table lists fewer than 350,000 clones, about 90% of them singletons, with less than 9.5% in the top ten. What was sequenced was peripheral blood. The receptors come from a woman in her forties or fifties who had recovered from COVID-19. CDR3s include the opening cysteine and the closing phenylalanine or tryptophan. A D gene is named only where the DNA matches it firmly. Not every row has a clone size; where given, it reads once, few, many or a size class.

TGCAGCGTTATGGATGCGGGGGCTGAAGCTTTCTTT	CSVMDAGAEAFF	-	TRBV29-1	TRBJ1-1	-
TGCGCCAGCAGCTTGGCCGACAAGAGTGAAAAACTGTTTTTT	CASSLADKSEKLFF	-	TRBV5-1	TRBJ1-4	-
TGTGCCAGCAGAACCCCACAGGGTAACTATGGCTACACCTTC	CASRTPQGNYGYTF	-	TRBV28	TRBJ1-2	-
TGCGCCAGCAGCGGAGAGCGGGAGACGACAGATACGCAGTATTTT	CASSGERETTDTQYF	TRBD2	TRBV5-1	TRBJ2-3	-
TGCGCCAGCGGGGAGGGTAGCACAGATACGCAGTATTTT	CASGEGSTDTQYF	TRBD2	TRBV5-1	TRBJ2-3	-
TGCGCCAGCAGCCAAGACCGGGCTAGCGGGATGGGGCAGTACTTC	CASSQDRASGMGQYF	TRBD2	TRBV4-3	TRBJ2-7	-
TGTGCCATCAGTGATGGTCCAGGGTCGGACACTGAAGCTTTCTTT	CAISDGPGSDTEAFF	-	TRBV10-3	TRBJ1-1	once
TGTGCCACCAGTGATTTGCGGAGTATCCCGAACACCGGGGAGCTGTTTTTT	CATSDLRSIPNTGELFF	-	TRBV24-1	TRBJ2-2	-
TGTGCCAGCAGCCTCGACAGGGCACCGTACTTC	CASSLDRAPYF	-	TRBV21-1	TRBJ2-7	-
TGTGCCAGCAGCGTCACAGCGGGAGGGGACCGGAGGGAGCTGTTTTTT	CASSVTAGGDRRELFF	TRBD2	TRBV9	TRBJ2-2	-
TGTGCCAGCAGAAACCTACAGATTTTTGATACGCAGTATTTT	CASRNLQIFDTQYF	-	TRBV2	TRBJ2-3	-
TGTGCCAGCAGCTTAGCGGGAGCCAAAAACATTCAGTACTTC	CASSLAGAKNIQYF	-	TRBV13	TRBJ2-4	-
TGTGCCAGCGCTCGTGGGGGGGGCTCCTACGAGCAGTACTTC	CASARGGGSYEQYF	TRBD2	TRBV3-1/TRBV3-2	TRBJ2-7	-
TGTGCCAGCAGCCCGACGACAGGGTCTCACTCCTACGAGCAGTACTTC	CASSPTTGSHSYEQYF	TRBD1	TRBV5-6	TRBJ2-7	once
TGTGCCAGCAGCATTGGACTAGCGGGGGACAATGAGCAGTTCTTC	CASSIGLAGDNEQFF	TRBD2	TRBV7-2	TRBJ2-1	-
TGTGCCAGCAGTGCTGGATTTCGGGGGGAAGCTTTCTTT	CASSAGFRGEAFF	-	TRBV11-2	TRBJ1-1	-
TGTGCCAGTAGTGTCTCAACGTACAGGGGGCAAGGCTACACCTTC	CASSVSTYRGQGYTF	TRBD1	TRBV19	TRBJ1-2	-
TGTGCCAGCAGACAGAACACTGAAGCTTTCTTT	CASRQNTEAFF	-	TRBV28	TRBJ1-1	-
TGTGCCAGCAGCTTAATAGGCCGGGGGGGACAGCTTGCAACTAATGAAAAACTGTTTTTT	CASSLIGRGGQLATNEKLFF	TRBD1	TRBV11-3	TRBJ1-4	-
TGTGCCAGTAGTACGCGAGGGACAGGGAATGGGCTCGAGCAGTACTTC	CASSTRGTGNGLEQYF	TRBD1	TRBV19	TRBJ2-7	-